One and the same sample provided the 20 T cell receptor beta chains below, sequenced in a study of blood T cell repertoires in COVID-19. Sequenced by immunoSEQ multiplex PCR; TCRdb stores in-frame clones only, minus some. The profile covers fewer than 250,000 clones, with about 87% appearing a single time and 1.5% to 2% taken by the ten largest. The sequenced sample consisted of peripheral blood. The receptors derive from a man aged 65-85 years with acute or convalescent COVID-19.

J is TRBJ2-3 and V is TRBV7-2; 8 bases are a match to TRBD1. Per the germline V gene, CDR1 is SGHTA and CDR2 is FQGNSA. The CDR3 is 15 residues long. The V and J ends lost 6 bases and 4 bases, in that order; junction bases with no gene match: 9. The CDR3 protein is CASSPQGARPDTQYF. The CDR3 nucleotides read TGTGCCAGCAGTCCCCAGGGGGCGCGCCCAGATACGCAGTATTTT.

The rearrangement links TRBV2 to TRBJ1-1; tentative D call: TRBD1 (5 bases). The germline V gene has CDR1 SNHLY and CDR2 FYNNEI. Deletions cut 6 bases from V and 3 bases from J, with 5 bases between. This CDR3 comprises 11 residues. The CDR3: CASRGDTEAFF. DNA of the CDR3: TGTGCCAGCAGAGGGGACACTGAAGCTTTCTTT.

The chain uses TRBV4-3 and TRBJ2-1; D is perhaps TRBD1 (6 bases). The CDR3 has 16 residues. Per the germline V gene, CDR1 is LGHNA and CDR2 is YSLEER. With 0 bases removed from V and 4 bases from J, the gap between germline ends came to 13 bases. CDR3 residues: CASSQEFGGSYNEQFF. CDR3 nucleotides: TGCGCCAGCAGCCAAGAGTTTGGGGGCTCGTACAATGAGCAGTTCTTC.

On this clone: Other DNA sequences in the sample encode the same CDR3. This chain uses TRBV27 with TRBJ2-5; no clear D gene. Germline V gene lookup returns CDR1 MNHEY and CDR2 SMNVEV (reference sequence). V was trimmed by 6 bases and J by 0 bases, leaving 8 bases between them. The CDR3 runs to 13 residues. The chain's CDR3 is CASSLSYQETQYF. The DNA for the CDR3 is TGTGCCAGCAGCCTGTCGTACCAAGAGACCCAGTACTTC.

This chain uses TRBV4-3 with TRBJ2-7, with 15 bases matching TRBD2. V lost 3 bases to trimming and J lost 5 bases; unmatched junction nucleotides: 5. Looked up from germline, CDR1 is LGHNA and CDR2 is YSLEER. The CDR3 is made up of 16 amino acids. The CDR3 protein is CASSHLGLAGGNEQYF. CDR3 coding DNA: TGCGCCAGCAGCCACCTTGGACTAGCGGGAGGGAACGAGCAGTACTTC.

There are a few counts of this clone. The V call is TRBV5-1, the J call TRBJ2-6; 12 nucleotides align to TRBD1. This CDR3 contains 21 residues. Germline V gene sequence: CDR1 SGHRS, CDR2 YFSETQ. V trimming: 5 bases; J trimming: 0 bases; junction bases outside the gene matches: 15. CDR3 in DNA: TGCGCCAGCAGTGCTACGGGACAGGGGGCGCTTGTTGTCTCTGGGGCCAACGTCCTGACTTTC. Translation: CASSATGQGALVVSGANVLTF.

The rearrangement links TRBV7-2 to TRBJ1-2, with unresolved D. From germline, CDR1 is SGHTA and CDR2 FQGNSA. V gave up 1 base and J gave up 7 bases, with 10 bases separating them. The CDR3 sequence is 13 residues long. The CDR3 here is CASSLDGGTGYTF. The CDR3 nucleotides read TGTGCCAGCAGCTTAGACGGCGGCACTGGCTACACCTTC.

V usage is TRBV7-9 and J usage is TRBJ2-7; tentative D call: TRBD2 (5 bases). The CDR3 spans 14 residues. V lost 7 bases to trimming and J lost 3 bases, with 16 bases between them. CDR1 and CDR2 (germline): SEHNR, FQNEAQ (reference sequence). The CDR3 loop reads CASTKGEQVYEQYF. DNA of the CDR3: TGTGCCAGCACCAAGGGAGAGCAGGTCTACGAGCAGTACTTC.

V usage is TRBV7-2 and J usage is TRBJ1-1; 9 nucleotides align to TRBD1. The germline gives CDR1 SGHTA, CDR2 FQGNSA. This CDR3 has 14 residues. With 1 base clipped from V and 11 bases from J, the junction kept 8 bases outside the gene matches. CDR3 loop: CASSLGTRQGVAFF. The CDR3 DNA reads as TGTGCCAGCAGCTTAGGAACGCGACAGGGGGTTGCTTTCTTT.

The chain employs TRBV5-6 and TRBJ1-1; D remains unclear. Germline V gives CDR1 SGHDT, CDR2 YYEEEE. This CDR3 spans 15 amino acids. Trimming left V 4 bases short and J 1 base short, with 14 bases between. CDR3 residues: CASSRLSGKNTEAFF. The CDR3 nucleotides read TGTGCCAGCAGCCGATTAAGCGGAAAGAACACTGAAGCTTTCTTT.

This chain connects TRBV19 to TRBJ2-2; the D gene is possibly TRBD1 (6 bases). This CDR3 spans 15 amino acids. In germline, CDR1 is LNHDA, CDR2 SQIVND (reference sequence). Trimming removed 3 bases at V and 4 bases at J, with 12 bases between. Here the CDR3 reads CASSIRRGPTGELFF. The CDR3 region has the DNA TGTGCCAGTAGTATTCGCAGGGGCCCCACCGGGGAGCTGTTTTTT.

This clone was observed once. This chain connects TRBV5-4 to TRBJ2-7; D may be TRBD2 (6 bases). Germline V gives CDR1 SGHNT, CDR2 YYREEE (reference sequence). The CDR3 covers 15 residues. Trimming took off 4 bases at V and 0 bases at J, with 14 bases between the two ends. The CDR3 is CASSGAGTGSYEQYF. Written as DNA, the CDR3 is TGTGCCAGCAGCGGGGCCGGGACTGGCTCCTACGAGCAGTACTTC. Full variable domain (missing parts from reference TRBV5-4 and TRBJ2-7): ETGVTQSPTHLIKTRGQQVTLRCSSQSGHNTVSWYQQALGQGPQFIFQYYREEENGRGNFPPRFSGLQFPNYSSELNVNALELDDSALYLCASSGAGTGSYEQYFGPGTRLTVT.

This clone was recorded once. V and J are TRBV18 and TRBJ1-2; TRBD1 matches at 9 bases. CDR3 length: 16 amino acids. Germline V gene data show CDR1 as KGHSH and CDR2 as LQKENI. V shed 5 bases and J 4 bases; nucleotides not matched to a gene: 11. DNA of the CDR3: TGTGCCAGCTCAGAACACGCTTCGGGACAGGGCTATGGCTACACCTTC. Encoded protein: CASSEHASGQGYGYTF.

The J gene is TRBJ2-1, the V gene TRBV6-2 or TRBV6-3; TRBD2 aligns across 12 bases. V was clipped by 0 bases and J by 9 bases; unmatched bases: 9. CDR1 and CDR2 from the germline V gene are MNHEY and SVGEGT. The CDR3 is made up of 17 amino acids. CDR3 loop: CASSYSTSGSTISEQFF. CDR3 bases: TGTGCCAGCAGTTACTCGACTAGCGGGAGCACGATCTCTGAGCAGTTCTTC.

The V gene is TRBV9, the J gene TRBJ1-2; D is uncertain. CDR3 length: 14 residues. Germline CDR1 SGDLS, CDR2 YYNGEE. Trimming pared 0 bases from V and 5 bases from J, leaving 11 bases between. The CDR3 DNA is TGTGCCAGCAGCGTAGATGCAGGAGGGTATGGCTACACCTTC. It translates to CASSVDAGGYGYTF.

V is TRBV3-1 (or the pseudogene TRBV3-2) and J is TRBJ1-3; D gene uncertain. The V and J ends lost 1 base and 0 bases respectively, with 7 bases between them. CDR1 is LGHDT and CDR2 is YNNKEL in the germline V gene (reference sequence). This CDR3 spans 15 amino acids. This CDR3 reads CASSQGGFSGNTIYF. CDR3 bases: TGTGCCAGCAGCCAAGGAGGGTTCTCTGGAAACACCATATATTTT.

Worth noting for this clone: The junction does not match germline at one end; this may be a read error. The rearrangement uses TRBV7-9 and TRBJ2-1; 11 bases line up with TRBD2. The CDR3 sequence is 15 residues long. CDR1 and CDR2 from the germline V gene are SEHNR and FQNEAQ (reference sequence). For the CDR3, the DNA is TGTGCCAGCAGCCTAGCGGGAGGAAGGGACAATGAGCAGTTCTTC. Translation gives CASSLAGGRDNEQFF.

The chain uses TRBV3-1 (or the pseudogene TRBV3-2) and TRBJ2-6; D possibly corresponds to TRBD1 (5 bases). The CDR3 runs 18 residues. Germline assignment: CDR1 LGHDT and CDR2 YNNKEL (reference sequence). V lost 5 bases to trimming and J lost 0 bases, with 17 bases between them. The CDR3 DNA reads as TGTGCCAGCAGCTCCATCTGGACATCAAGCTCTGGGGCCAACGTCCTGACTTTC. Protein: CASSSIWTSSSGANVLTF.

V usage is TRBV5-8 and J usage is TRBJ2-3; 9 positions agree with TRBD2. The CDR3 has 15 amino acids. Germline V lookup: CDR1 SGHTS, CDR2 YDEGEE. J gave up 1 base and V 4 bases, and 4 bases lay outside the gene matches. CDR3 coding DNA: TGTGCCAGCAGCGGCGGCGGGAGGGGCACAGATACGCAGTATTTT. Its protein is CASSGGGRGTDTQYF.

The chain couples TRBV19 to TRBJ1-4; TRBD1 is a possible D gene (6 bases). The germline V gene encodes CDR1 LNHDA and CDR2 SQIVND (reference sequence). This CDR3 is 14 amino acids long. Trimming cost V 8 bases and J 4 bases, with 14 bases left between them. CDR3 in amino acids: CASQNGGLNEKLFF. The CDR3 DNA is TGTGCCAGTCAGAACGGGGGGCTTAATGAAAAACTGTTTTTT. Looking up the rest from reference TRBV19 and TRBJ1-4 gives the full variable domain: DGGITQSPKYLFRKEGQNVTLSCEQNLNHDAMYWYRQDPGQGLRLIYYSQIVNDFQKGDIAEGYSVSREKKESFPLTVTSAQKNPTAFYLCASQNGGLNEKLFFGSGTQLSVL.